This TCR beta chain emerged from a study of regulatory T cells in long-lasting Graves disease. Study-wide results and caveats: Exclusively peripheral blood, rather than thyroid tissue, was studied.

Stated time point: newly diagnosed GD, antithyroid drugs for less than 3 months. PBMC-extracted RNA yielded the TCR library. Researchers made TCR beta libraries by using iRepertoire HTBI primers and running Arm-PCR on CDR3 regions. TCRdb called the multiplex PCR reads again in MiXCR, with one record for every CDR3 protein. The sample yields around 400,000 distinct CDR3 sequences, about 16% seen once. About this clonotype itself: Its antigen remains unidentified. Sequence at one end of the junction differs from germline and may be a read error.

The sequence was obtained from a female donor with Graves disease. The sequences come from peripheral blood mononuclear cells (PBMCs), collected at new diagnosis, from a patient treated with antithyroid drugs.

This CDR3 is CASSPQGENGQFF. The CDR3 DNA is TGTGCCAGCTCCCCTCAGGGAGAGAATGGGCAGTTCTTC. The rearrangement links TRBV18 to TRBJ2-1, with D tentatively TRBD1 or TRBD2 (5 bases each). The germline gives CDR1 KGHSH, CDR2 LQKENI. CDR3 length: 13 residues.